The entry below gives a single T cell receptor beta chain sequence along with its context. The data were taken from a study of T cells after yellow fever vaccination. TCRdb re-called the 5' RACE reads with MiXCR, one entry per CDR3 protein. This table has roughly 260,000 distinct CDR3 sequences, 10% to 15% appearing once. This CDR3 has 15 amino acids. V lost 5 bases, J lost 8 bases, and 10 bases stayed unmatched. In germline, CDR1 is SEHNR, CDR2 FQNEAQ (reference sequence). The chain has TRBV7-9 and TRBJ2-4; TRBD1 aligns across 9 bases. The receptor was isolated from a man between 25 and 39 years old who received the YFV17D yellow fever vaccine. This specimen consisted of CD4+ T cells sorted from PBMCs, obtained 45 days after the yellow fever booster vaccination. The CDR3 DNA reads as TGTGCCAGCAGCATCGGACAGGGGATGAATTACATTCAGTACTTC. Its translation: CASSIGQGMNYIQYF.